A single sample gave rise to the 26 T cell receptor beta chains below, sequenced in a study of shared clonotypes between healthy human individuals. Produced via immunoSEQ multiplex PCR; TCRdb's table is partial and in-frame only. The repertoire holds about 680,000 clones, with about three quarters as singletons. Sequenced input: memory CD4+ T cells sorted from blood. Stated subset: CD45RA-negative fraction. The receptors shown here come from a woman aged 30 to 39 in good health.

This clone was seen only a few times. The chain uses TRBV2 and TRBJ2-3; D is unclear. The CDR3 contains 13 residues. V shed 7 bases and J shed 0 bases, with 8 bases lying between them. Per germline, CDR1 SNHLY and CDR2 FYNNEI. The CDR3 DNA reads TGTGCCAGCACGGCGGAGAGCACAGATACGCAGTATTTT. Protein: CASTAESTDTQYF. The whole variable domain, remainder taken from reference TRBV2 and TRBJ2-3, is EPEVTQTPSHQVTQMGQEVILRCVPISNHLYFYWYRQILGQKVEFLVSFYNNEISEKSEIFDDQFSVERPDGSNFTLKIRSTKLEDSAMYFCASTAESTDTQYFGPGTRLTVL.

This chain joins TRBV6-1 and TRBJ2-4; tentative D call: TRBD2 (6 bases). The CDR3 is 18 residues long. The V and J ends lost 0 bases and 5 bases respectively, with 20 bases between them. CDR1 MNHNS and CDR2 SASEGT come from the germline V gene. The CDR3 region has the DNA TGTGCCAGCAGTGAAGCGCTAGGAGGGACTCATTTCGAAAACATTCAGTACTTC. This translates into CASSEALGGTHFENIQYF.

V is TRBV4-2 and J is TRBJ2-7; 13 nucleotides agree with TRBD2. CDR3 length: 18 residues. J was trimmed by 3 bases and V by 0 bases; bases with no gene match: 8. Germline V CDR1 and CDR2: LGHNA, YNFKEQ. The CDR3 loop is CASSQDTSGRVLYYEQYF. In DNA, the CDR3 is TGTGCCAGCAGCCAAGATACTAGCGGGAGGGTCCTTTACTACGAGCAGTACTTC.

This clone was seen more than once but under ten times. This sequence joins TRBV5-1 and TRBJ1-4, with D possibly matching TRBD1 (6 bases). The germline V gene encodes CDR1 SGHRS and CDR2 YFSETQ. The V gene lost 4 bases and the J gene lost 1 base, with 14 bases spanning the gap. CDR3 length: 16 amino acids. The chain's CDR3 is CASSPGWGRTNEKLFF. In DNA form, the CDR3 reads TGCGCCAGCAGCCCGGGGTGGGGGCGAACTAATGAAAAACTGTTTTTT. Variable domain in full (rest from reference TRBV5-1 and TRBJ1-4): KAGVTQTPRYLIKTRGQQVTLSCSPISGHRSVSWYQQTPGQGLQFLFEYFSETQRNKGNFPGRFSGRQFSNSRSEMNVSTLELGDSALYLCASSPGWGRTNEKLFFGSGTQLSVL.

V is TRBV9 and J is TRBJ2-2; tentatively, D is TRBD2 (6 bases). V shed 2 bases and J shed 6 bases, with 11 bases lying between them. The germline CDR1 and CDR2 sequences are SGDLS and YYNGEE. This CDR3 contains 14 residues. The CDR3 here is CASSVLSSAGELFF. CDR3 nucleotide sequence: TGTGCCAGCAGCGTGTTGTCTAGCGCCGGGGAGCTGTTTTTT.

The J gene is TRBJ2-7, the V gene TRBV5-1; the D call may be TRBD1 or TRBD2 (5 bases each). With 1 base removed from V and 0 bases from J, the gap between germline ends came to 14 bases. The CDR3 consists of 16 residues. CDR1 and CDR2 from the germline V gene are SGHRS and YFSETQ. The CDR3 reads CASSLSFGASSYEQYF. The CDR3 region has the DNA TGCGCCAGCAGCTTGTCATTCGGGGCTAGCTCCTACGAGCAGTACTTC.

The CDR3 coding sequence is TGTGCCAGCAGTGAAGAAGGACTAGCGGGAGGGTCTGAGCAGTACTTC. Translated: CASSEEGLAGGSEQYF. The chain carries TRBV6-1 and TRBJ2-7; 15 bases map to TRBD2. Germline CDR1 MNHNS, CDR2 SASEGT. V lost 1 base to trimming and J lost 7 bases; unmatched junction nucleotides: 5. The CDR3 is made up of 16 amino acids.

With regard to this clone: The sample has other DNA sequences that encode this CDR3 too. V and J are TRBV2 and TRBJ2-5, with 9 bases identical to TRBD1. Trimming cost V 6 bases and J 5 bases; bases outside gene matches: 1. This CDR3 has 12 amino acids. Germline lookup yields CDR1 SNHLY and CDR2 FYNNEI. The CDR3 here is CASRGQGETQYF. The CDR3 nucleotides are TGTGCCAGCAGGGGACAGGGCGAGACCCAGTACTTC.

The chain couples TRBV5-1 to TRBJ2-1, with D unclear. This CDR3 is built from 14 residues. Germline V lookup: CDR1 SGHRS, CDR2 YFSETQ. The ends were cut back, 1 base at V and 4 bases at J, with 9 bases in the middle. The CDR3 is CASSLSASYNEQFF. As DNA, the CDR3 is TGCGCCAGCAGCTTGTCGGCGTCGTACAATGAGCAGTTCTTC.

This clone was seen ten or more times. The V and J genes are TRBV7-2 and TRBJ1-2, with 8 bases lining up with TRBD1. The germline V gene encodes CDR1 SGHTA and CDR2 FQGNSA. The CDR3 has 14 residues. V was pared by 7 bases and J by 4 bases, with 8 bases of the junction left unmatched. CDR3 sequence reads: CASIYQGASYGYTF. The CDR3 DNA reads TGTGCCAGCATCTATCAGGGGGCTAGCTATGGCTACACCTTC.

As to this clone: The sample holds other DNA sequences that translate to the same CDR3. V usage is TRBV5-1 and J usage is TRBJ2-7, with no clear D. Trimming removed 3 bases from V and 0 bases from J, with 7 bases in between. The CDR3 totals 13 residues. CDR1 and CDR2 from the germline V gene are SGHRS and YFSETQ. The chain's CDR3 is CASSSDNSYEQYF. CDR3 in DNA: TGCGCCAGCAGCTCAGACAACTCCTACGAGCAGTACTTC.

Written as DNA, the CDR3 is TGTGCCAGCAGTTACTCGGTGACAGGGATTTCGGGGACCCAGTACTTC. Residues: CASSYSVTGISGTQYF. The chain combines TRBV6-5 with TRBJ2-5; TRBD1 aligns across 7 bases. There are 16 residues in the CDR3. Per the germline V gene, CDR1 is MNHEY and CDR2 is SVGAGI. The junction had 11 bases not matched to a gene; V was cut back by 0 bases and J by 7 bases.

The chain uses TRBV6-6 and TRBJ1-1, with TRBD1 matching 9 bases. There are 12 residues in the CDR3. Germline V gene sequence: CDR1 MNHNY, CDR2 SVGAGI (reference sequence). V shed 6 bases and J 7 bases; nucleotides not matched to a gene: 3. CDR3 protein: CASSGDRVEAFF. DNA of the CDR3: TGTGCCAGCAGCGGGGACAGGGTTGAAGCTTTCTTT.

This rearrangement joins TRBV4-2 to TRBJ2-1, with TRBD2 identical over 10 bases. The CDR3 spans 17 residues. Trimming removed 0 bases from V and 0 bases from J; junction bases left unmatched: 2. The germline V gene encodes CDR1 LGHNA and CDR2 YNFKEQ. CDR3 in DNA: TGTGCCAGCAGCCAAGACGCTAGCGGGAGCTCCTACAATGAGCAGTTCTTC. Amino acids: CASSQDASGSSYNEQFF.

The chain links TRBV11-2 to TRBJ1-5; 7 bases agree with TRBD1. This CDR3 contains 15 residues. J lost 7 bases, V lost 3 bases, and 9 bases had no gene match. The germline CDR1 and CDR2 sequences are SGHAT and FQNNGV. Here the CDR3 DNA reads TGTGCCAGCAGCTTGGGTTACAGGGGAGGGCAGCCCCAGCATTTT. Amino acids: CASSLGYRGGQPQHF.

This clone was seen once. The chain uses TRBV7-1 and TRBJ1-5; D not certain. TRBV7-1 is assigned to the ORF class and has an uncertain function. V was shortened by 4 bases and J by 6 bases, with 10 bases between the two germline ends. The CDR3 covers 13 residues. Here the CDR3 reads CASSLGLSQPQHF. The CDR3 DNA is TGTGCCAGCAGCTTAGGGTTGAGTCAGCCCCAGCATTTT.

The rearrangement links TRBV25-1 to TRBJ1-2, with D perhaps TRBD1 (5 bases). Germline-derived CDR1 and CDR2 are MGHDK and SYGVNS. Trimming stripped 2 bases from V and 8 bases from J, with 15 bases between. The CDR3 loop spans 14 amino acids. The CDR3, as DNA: TGTGCCAGCAGTGAACCTGCTAGTGCAGGGGGCTACACCTTC. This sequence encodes CASSEPASAGGYTF.

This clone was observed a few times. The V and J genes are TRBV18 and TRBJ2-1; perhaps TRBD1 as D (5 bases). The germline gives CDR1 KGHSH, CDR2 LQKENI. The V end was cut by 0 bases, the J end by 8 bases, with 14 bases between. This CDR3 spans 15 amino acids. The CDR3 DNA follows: TGTGCCAGCTCACCACCGGGCCCTCAGGGCGATGAGCAGTTCTTC. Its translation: CASSPPGPQGDEQFF.

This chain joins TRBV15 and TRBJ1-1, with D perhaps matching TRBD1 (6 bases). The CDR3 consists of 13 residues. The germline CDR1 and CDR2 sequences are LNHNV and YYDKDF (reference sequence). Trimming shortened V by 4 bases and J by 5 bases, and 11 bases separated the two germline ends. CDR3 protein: CATSIRGGTEAFF. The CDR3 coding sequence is TGTGCCACCAGCATCAGGGGCGGTACTGAAGCTTTCTTT.

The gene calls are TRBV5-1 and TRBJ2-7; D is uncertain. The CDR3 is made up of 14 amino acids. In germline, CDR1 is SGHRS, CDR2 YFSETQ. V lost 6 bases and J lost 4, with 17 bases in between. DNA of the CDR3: TGCGCCAGCAACGAAGGGCACGAGGCGTACGAGCAGTACTTC. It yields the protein CASNEGHEAYEQYF.

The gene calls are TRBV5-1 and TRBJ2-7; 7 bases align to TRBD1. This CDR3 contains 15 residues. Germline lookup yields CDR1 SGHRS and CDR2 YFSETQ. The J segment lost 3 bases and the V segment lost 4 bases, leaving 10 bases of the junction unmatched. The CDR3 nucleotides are TGCGCCAGCAGCGATCTCAAGACAGGGATCTACGAGCAGTACTTC. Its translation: CASSDLKTGIYEQYF.

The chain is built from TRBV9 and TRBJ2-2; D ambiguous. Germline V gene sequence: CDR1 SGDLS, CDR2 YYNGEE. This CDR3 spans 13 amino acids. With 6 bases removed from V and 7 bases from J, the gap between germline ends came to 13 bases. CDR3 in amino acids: CASNPDQRGELFF. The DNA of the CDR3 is TGTGCCAGCAACCCCGACCAACGCGGGGAGCTGTTTTTT. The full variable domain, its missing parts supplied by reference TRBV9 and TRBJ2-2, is DSGVTQTPKHLITATGQRVTLRCSPRSGDLSVYWYQQSLDQGLQFLIQYYNGEERAKGNILERFSAQQFPDLHSELNLSSLELGDSALYFCASNPDQRGELFFGEGSRLTVL.

The DNA of the CDR3 is TGTGCCAGCGCCATAGCTACGGGAGGCACAGATACGCAGTATTTT. The encoded protein is CASAIATGGTDTQYF. The chain combines TRBV9 with TRBJ2-3, with a tentative D call TRBD2 (6 bases). V dropped 7 bases and J dropped 1 base, with 16 bases sitting between them. CDR1 and CDR2 from the germline V gene are SGDLS and YYNGEE. The CDR3 spans 15 residues. Looking up the rest from reference TRBV9 and TRBJ2-3 gives the full variable domain: DSGVTQTPKHLITATGQRVTLRCSPRSGDLSVYWYQQSLDQGLQFLIQYYNGEERAKGNILERFSAQQFPDLHSELNLSSLELGDSALYFCASAIATGGTDTQYFGPGTRLTVL.

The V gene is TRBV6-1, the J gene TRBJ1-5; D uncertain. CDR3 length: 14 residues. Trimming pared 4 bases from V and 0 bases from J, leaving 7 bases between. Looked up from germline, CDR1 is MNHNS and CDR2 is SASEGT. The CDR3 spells CASSGVTSNQPQHF. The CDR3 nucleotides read TGTGCCAGCAGTGGGGTCACTAGCAATCAGCCCCAGCATTTT.

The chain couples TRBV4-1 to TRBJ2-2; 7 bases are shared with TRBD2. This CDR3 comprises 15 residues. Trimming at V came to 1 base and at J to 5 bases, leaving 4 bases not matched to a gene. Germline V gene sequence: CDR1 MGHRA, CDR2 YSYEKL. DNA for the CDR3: TGCGCCAGCAGCCAAGCAGGAGCGGGAACCGGGGAGCTGTTTTTT. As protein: CASSQAGAGTGELFF.

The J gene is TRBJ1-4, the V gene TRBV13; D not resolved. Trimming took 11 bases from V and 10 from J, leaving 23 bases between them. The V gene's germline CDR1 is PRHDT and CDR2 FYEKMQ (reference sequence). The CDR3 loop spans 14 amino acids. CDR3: CAPGGKLEHGKLFF. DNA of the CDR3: TGTGCCCCCGGCGGGAAGTTGGAGCACGGAAAACTGTTTTTT.